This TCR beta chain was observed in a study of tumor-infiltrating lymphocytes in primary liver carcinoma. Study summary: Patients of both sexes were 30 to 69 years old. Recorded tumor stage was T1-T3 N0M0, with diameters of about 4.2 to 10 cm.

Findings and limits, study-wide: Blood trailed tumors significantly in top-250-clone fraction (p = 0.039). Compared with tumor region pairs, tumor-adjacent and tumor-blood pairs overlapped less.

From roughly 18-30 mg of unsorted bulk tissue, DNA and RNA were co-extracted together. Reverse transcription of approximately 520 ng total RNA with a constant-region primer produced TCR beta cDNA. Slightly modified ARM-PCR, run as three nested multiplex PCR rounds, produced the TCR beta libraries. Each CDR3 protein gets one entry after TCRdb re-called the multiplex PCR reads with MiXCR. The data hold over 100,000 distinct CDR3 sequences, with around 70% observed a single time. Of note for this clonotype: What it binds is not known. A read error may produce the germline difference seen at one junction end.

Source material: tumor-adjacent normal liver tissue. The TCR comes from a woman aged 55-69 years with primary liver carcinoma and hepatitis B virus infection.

CDR3 region: CASSYSPLALTTNEQYF. DNA of the CDR3: TGTGCCAGCAGTTATTCCCCACTAGCTCTTACAACCAATGAGCAGTATTTC. V is TRBV6-2 or TRBV6-3 and J is TRBJ2-1, with D perhaps TRBD2 (6 bases). There are 17 residues in the CDR3. Per the germline V gene, CDR1 is MNHEY and CDR2 is SVGEGT.